Listed here are 8 T cell receptor beta chains from one sample, sequenced in a study of persistence of HIV-infected CD4 T cells (dated by TCRdb to about 2020). According to the study, the label for this sample's treatment or condition signals: suppressive antiretroviral therapy. A pool of overlapping HIV-1 Gag 15-mer peptides, at around 1 ug per peptide per mL, was used to stimulate the cells. Memory CD4+ T cells that did not respond, being CD40L-negative, CD69-negative and CD45RO-high, were sorted as memory populations depleted of antigen-responding cells. For these receptors, no antigen is known. TCRbeta repertoires were sequenced from genomic DNA with the immunoSEQ hsTCRB assay version 4 in survey mode. Entries here come from immuneACCESS through TCRdb and include only in-frame sequences with V and J called. Some clones fail to appear in such tables; in the studies checked, an unresolved V gene covers under half of the shortfall, and the cause of the remainder is unknown. The sample table shows tens of thousands of clones, and over 60% are seen once. 1.7% of the sample comes from the top ten.

Here the sequenced sample was CD4+ T cells sorted from PBMCs after 18-hour stimulation, taken from a patient who received antiretroviral therapy. The cell subset or site label on this specimen signifies: CD40L-CD69- CD45RO-high memory CD4 T cells not responding to Gag peptides. The receptor set was obtained from an adult man with HIV who was CMV-seropositive.

The chain employs TRBV7-9 and TRBJ2-3, with 9 bases lining up with TRBD1. The J segment lost 1 base and the V segment lost 5 bases, leaving 10 bases of the junction unmatched. CDR3 length: 17 residues. Germline CDR1 SEHNR, CDR2 FQNEAQ (reference sequence). The CDR3 nucleotides are TGTGCCAGCAGCCTCGGATGGGACAGGGTGGGCACAGATACGCAGTATTTT. This sequence encodes CASSLGWDRVGTDTQYF.

The V call is TRBV5-4, the J call TRBJ2-7; 8 positions match TRBD1. Losses at the gene ends were 0 bases for V and 6 bases for J; bases not matched to a gene: 5. CDR1 and CDR2 from the germline V gene are SGHNT and YYREEE (reference sequence). This CDR3 region has 14 residues. The CDR3 reads CASSLDQGAREQYF. CDR3 in DNA: TGTGCCAGCAGCTTGGACCAGGGGGCACGCGAGCAGTACTTC.

This clone came up once. This chain uses TRBV11-1 with TRBJ1-1; D remains ambiguous. The CDR3 length is 12 residues. Germline V gene lookup returns CDR1 SGHAT and CDR2 FQDESV (reference sequence). Deletions cut 4 bases from V and 8 bases from J, with 11 bases between. In nucleotides, the CDR3 is TGTGCCAGCAGCTCGAAGGCGGACGAAGCTTTCTTT. Translating it yields CASSSKADEAFF.

The V and J genes are TRBV2 and TRBJ2-3; 12 nucleotides agree with TRBD2. V gave up 6 bases and J gave up 1 base; unmatched junction bases: 5. Germline-derived CDR1 and CDR2 are SNHLY and FYNNEI. The CDR3 runs 16 residues. The CDR3 DNA sequence: TGTGCCAGCAGCCCCCGGACTAGCGGGGGCACAGATACGCAGTATTTT. Translation gives CASSPRTSGGTDTQYF.

V usage is TRBV3-1 (or the pseudogene TRBV3-2) and J usage is TRBJ2-3; D call uncertain. The ends were cut back, 1 base at V and 8 bases at J, with 4 bases in the middle. This CDR3 is 11 amino acids long. Germline V gene lookup returns CDR1 LGHDT and CDR2 YNNKEL (reference sequence). DNA of the CDR3: TGTGCCAGCAGCCAAGTGGGTACGCAGTATTTT. Translation gives CASSQVGTQYF.

The J gene is TRBJ1-4, the V gene TRBV19; D remains ambiguous. Per germline, CDR1 LNHDA and CDR2 SQIVND (reference sequence). V was shortened by 1 base and J by 8 bases, with 14 bases between the two germline ends. This CDR3 region has 15 residues. CDR3 sequence (DNA): TGTGCCAGTAGTATAGTAGATCCCCGAGGGGAAAAACTGTTTTTT. Amino acid sequence: CASSIVDPRGEKLFF.

The CDR3: CASSPDRGHKNIQYF. The CDR3 region has the DNA TGTGCCAGCAGTCCGGACAGGGGCCACAAAAACATTCAGTACTTC. J is TRBJ2-4 and V is TRBV2; 9 nucleotides agree with TRBD1. The germline V gene encodes CDR1 SNHLY and CDR2 FYNNEI. J was trimmed by 3 bases and V by 5 bases; bases with no gene match: 5. This CDR3 has 15 residues.

The J gene is TRBJ1-6, the V gene TRBV3-1 (or the pseudogene TRBV3-2); D not resolved. Germline V gives CDR1 LGHDT, CDR2 YNNKEL (reference sequence). Trimming pared 4 bases from V and 5 bases from J, leaving 12 bases between. The CDR3 is made up of 15 amino acids. In DNA, the CDR3 is TGTGCCAGCAGCCGCCTATCTGGGGATAATTCACCCCTCCACTTT. This sequence encodes CASSRLSGDNSPLHF.